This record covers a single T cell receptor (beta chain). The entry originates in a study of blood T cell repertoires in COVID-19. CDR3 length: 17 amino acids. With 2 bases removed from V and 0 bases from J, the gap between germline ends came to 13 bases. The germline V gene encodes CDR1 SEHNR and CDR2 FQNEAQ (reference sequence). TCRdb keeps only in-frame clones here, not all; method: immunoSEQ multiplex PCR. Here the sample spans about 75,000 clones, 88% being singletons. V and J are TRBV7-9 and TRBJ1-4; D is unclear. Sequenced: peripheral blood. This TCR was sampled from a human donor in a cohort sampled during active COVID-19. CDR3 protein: CASSLSQATATNEKLFF. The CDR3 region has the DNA TGTGCCAGCAGCTTAAGCCAGGCCACTGCAACTAATGAAAAACTGTTTTTT.